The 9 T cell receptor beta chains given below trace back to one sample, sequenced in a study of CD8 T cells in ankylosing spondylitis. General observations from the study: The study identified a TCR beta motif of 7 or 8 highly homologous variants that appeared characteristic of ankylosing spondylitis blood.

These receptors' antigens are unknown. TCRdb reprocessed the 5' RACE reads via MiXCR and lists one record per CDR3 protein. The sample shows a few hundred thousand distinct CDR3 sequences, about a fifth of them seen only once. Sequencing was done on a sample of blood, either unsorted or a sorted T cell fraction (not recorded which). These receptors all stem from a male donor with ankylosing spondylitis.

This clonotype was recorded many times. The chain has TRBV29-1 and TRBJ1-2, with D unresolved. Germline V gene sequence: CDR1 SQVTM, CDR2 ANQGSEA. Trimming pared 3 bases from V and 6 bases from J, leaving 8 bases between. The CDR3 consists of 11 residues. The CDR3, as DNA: TGCAGCGTTGACCCCCTTCATGGCTACACCTTC. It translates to CSVDPLHGYTF.

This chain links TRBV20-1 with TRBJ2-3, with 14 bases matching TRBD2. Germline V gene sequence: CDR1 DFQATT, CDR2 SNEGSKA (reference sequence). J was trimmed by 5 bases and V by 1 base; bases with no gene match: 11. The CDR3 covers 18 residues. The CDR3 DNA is TGCAGTGCTAGAGGACGACTAGCGGGAGGGCCGCTGGAAGATACGCAGTATTTT. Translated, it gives CSARGRLAGGPLEDTQYF.

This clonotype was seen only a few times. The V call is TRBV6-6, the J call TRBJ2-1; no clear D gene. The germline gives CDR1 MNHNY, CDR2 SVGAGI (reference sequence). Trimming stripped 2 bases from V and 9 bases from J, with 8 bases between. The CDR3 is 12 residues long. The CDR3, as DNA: TGTGCCAGCAGTTACGCCAGACTTGAGCAGTTCTTC. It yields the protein CASSYARLEQFF.

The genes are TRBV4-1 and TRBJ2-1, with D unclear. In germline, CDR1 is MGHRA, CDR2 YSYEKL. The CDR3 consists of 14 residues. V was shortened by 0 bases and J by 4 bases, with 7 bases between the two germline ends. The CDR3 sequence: CASSQDRDYNEQFF. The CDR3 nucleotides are TGCGCCAGCAGCCAAGATAGGGATTACAATGAGCAGTTCTTC.

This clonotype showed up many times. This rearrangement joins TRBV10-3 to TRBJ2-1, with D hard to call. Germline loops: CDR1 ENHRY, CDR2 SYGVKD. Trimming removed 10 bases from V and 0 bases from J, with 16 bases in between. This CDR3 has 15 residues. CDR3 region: CASKFDSSSYNEQFF. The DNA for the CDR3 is TGTGCCAGCAAATTCGACTCGAGCTCCTACAATGAGCAGTTCTTC.

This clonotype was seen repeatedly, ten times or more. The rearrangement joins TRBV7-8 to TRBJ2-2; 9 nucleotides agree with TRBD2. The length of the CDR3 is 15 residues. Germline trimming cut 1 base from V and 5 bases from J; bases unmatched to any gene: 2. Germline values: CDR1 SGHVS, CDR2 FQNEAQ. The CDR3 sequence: CASSLVAGETGELFF. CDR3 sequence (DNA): TGTGCCAGCAGCTTAGTAGCGGGAGAAACCGGGGAGCTGTTTTTT.

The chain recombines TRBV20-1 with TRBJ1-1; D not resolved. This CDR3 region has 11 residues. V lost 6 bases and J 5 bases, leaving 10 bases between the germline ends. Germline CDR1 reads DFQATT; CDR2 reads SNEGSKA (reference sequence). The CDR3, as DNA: TGCAGTGCCTCATCTGAAACTGAAGCTTTCTTT. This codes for CSASSETEAFF.

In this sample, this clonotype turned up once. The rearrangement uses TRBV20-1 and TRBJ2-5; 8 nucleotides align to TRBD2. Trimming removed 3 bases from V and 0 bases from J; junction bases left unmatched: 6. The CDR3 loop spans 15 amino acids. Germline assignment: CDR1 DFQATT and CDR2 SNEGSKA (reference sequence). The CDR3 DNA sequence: TGCAGTGCTAGTAGTGGTAGCGGGGACCAAGAGACCCAGTACTTC. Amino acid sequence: CSASSGSGDQETQYF.

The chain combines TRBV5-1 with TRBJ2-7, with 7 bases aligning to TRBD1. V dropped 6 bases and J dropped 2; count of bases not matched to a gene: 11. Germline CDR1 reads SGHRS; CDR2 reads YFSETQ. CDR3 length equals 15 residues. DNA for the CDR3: TGCGCCAGCACACGGGACAGCCCCGGAACCTACGAGCAGTACTTC. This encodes CASTRDSPGTYEQYF.